The T cell receptor beta chain under discussion was sequenced for a study of shared clonotypes between healthy human individuals. Broader study findings: Against clonotypes common to all four donors, non-shared ones had lower generation probabilities.

As regards this clone: What it recognizes is unknown.

All donors were Caucasian adults living in Nashville, Tennessee. Sequencing was performed with immunoSEQ multiplex PCR; in TCRdb, only in-frame clones are kept and a portion is missing. Of some 2.1 million clones in the sample, roughly 96% were seen once. The CDR3 extends over 14 amino acids. The J segment lost 8 bases and the V segment lost 6 bases, leaving 10 bases of the junction unmatched. The germline CDR1 and CDR2 sequences are SNHLY and FYNNEI. This sequence joins TRBV2 and TRBJ1-2, with 9 positions matching TRBD1. The sequence was collected from a man aged 18 to 30 in good health. The sample was naive CD4+ T cells sorted from blood. Specified subset: CD45RA+ positively selected. The CDR3 DNA reads as TGTGCCAGCAGGGACACAGGGGGCCGACGCGGCTACACCTTC. It is translated as CASRDTGGRRGYTF.